This T cell receptor (beta chain) was found in a study of cytomegalovirus exposure and HLA in healthy donors. Study results and caveats: In all likelihood, a cluster of highly shared sequence variants was a sequencing artifact.

This clone has more than one count but fewer than ten. Its antigen remains unknown. This CDR3 spans 15 amino acids. Germline trimming cut 7 bases from V and 7 bases from J; bases unmatched to any gene: 9. Germline loops: CDR1 SNHLY, CDR2 FYNNEI. Amplification used 60 Vbeta primers and 13 Jbeta primers. Clones were sequenced by immunoSEQ multiplex PCR, and TCRdb holds only the in-frame ones, with some missing. The repertoire has about 120,000 clones, approximately 78% of them found once; the top ten carry about 3.3%. The donors (healthy individuals) were bone marrow donors. The sequence was collected from a woman younger than 45 in good health and CMV-seropositive. The sequenced sample consisted of PBMCs. The V gene is TRBV2, the J gene TRBJ2-1, with 11 bases that match TRBD2. The CDR3 sequence is CASITNSGGANEQFF. The DNA for the CDR3 is TGTGCCAGCATAACGAATAGCGGGGGGGCGAATGAGCAGTTCTTC.